The clone carrying this T cell receptor (beta chain) was detected ten times or more. The sample is drawn from a study of regulatory T cells in long-lasting Graves disease. Researchers made TCR beta libraries by using iRepertoire HTBI primers and running Arm-PCR on CDR3 regions. TCRdb ran MiXCR on the multiplex PCR reads and lists one entry per CDR3 protein. The data show 450,000 to 600,000 distinct CDR3 sequences, roughly 16% seen once. Sample time point: newly diagnosed GD, antithyroid drugs for less than 3 months. After RNA was extracted from PBMCs, the TCR library was made from it. The V and J ends lost 4 bases and 0 bases respectively, with 12 bases between them. The V gene's germline CDR1 is SGHRS and CDR2 YFSETQ. This CDR3 spans 15 amino acids. The same data also contributed to another study, on T cells in Graves' hyperthyroidism and ophthalmopathy. That source notes: Onset of ophthalmopathy came a median approximately 6.5 months after the model predicted it.

The source material was peripheral blood mononuclear cells (PBMCs), sampled at new diagnosis, from a patient treated with antithyroid drugs. The rearrangement links TRBV5-1 to TRBJ2-3; possibly TRBD1 for D (6 bases). The clonotype comes from a man in his forties with Graves disease. The CDR3 bases are TGCGCCAGCAGCGCCGGGACACTGAGCACAGATACGCAGTATTTT. Encoded protein: CASSAGTLSTDTQYF. Supplemented by reference TRBV5-1 and TRBJ2-3, the full variable domain reads KAGVTQTPRYLIKTRGQQVTLSCSPISGHRSVSWYQQTPGQGLQFLFEYFSETQRNKGNFPGRFSGRQFSNSRSEMNVSTLELGDSALYLCASSAGTLSTDTQYFGPGTRLTVL.